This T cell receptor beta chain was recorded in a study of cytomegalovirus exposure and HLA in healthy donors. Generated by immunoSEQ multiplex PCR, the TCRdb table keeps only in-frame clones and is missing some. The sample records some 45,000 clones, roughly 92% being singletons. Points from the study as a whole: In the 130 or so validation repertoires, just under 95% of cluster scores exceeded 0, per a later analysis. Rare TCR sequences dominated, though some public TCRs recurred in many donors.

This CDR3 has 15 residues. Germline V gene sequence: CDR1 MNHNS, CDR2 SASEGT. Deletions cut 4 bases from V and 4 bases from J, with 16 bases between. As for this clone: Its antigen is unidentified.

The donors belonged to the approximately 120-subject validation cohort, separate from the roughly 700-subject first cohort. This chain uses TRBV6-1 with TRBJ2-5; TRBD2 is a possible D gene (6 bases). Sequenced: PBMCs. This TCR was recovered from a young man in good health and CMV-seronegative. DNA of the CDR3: TGTGCCAGCAGTGTCGGGACTCCGGATGTAGAGACCCAGTACTTC. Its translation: CASSVGTPDVETQYF.